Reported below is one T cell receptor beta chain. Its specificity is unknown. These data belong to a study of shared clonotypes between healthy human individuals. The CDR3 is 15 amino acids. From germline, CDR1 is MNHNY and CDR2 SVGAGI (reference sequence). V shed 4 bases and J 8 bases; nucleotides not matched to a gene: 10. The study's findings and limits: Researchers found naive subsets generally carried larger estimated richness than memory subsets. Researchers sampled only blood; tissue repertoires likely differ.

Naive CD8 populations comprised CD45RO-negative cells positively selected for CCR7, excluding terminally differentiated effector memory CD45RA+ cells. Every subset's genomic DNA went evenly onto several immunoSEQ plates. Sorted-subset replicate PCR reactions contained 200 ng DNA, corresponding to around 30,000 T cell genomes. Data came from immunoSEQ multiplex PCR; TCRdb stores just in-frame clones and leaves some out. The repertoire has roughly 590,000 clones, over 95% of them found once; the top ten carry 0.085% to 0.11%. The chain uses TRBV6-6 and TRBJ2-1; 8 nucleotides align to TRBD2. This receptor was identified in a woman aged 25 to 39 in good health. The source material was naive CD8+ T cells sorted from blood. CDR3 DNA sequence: TGTGCCAGCAGTTCGAGCGGGAGAACTCTAGATGAGCAGTTCTTC. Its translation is CASSSSGRTLDEQFF.